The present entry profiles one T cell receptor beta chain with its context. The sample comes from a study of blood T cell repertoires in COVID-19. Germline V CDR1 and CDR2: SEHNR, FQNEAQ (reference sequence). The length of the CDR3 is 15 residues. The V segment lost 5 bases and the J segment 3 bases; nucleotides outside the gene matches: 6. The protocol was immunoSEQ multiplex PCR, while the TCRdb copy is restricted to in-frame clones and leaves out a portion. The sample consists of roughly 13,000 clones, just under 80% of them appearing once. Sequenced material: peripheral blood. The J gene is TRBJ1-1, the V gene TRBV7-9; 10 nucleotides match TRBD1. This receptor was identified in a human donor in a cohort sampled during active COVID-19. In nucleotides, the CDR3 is TGTGCCAGCAGCACGGCCGGGACAGGGGACACTGAAGCTTTCTTT. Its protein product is CASSTAGTGDTEAFF.